Listed below are T cell receptor beta chains from one sample, sequenced in a study of T cell changes during pregnancy in multiple sclerosis. Libraries were prepared by immunoSEQ multiplex PCR; TCRdb keeps only in-frame clonotypes and omits some of them. The sample holds more than 25,000 clones, roughly nine tenths seen once. Material: CD8+ T cells from peripheral blood mononuclear cells, obtained in the second trimester of pregnancy. These receptors all come from a female donor in good health, enrolled as a control in a pregnancy study. CDR3s include the opening cysteine and the closing phenylalanine or tryptophan. The order of the fields is D gene, J gene, V gene, CDR3 length, clone size, CDR3 DNA, CDR3 protein. The D gene is left open where the match is weak. Clone sizes are given selectively: once, few, many, or a class where the clone is expanded.

D: -; J: TRBJ2-2; V: TRBV13; length: 16; size: -; DNA: TGTGCCAGCAGCCTGCAGGGCGAGTGGGGCACCGGGGAGCTGTTTTTT; CDR3: CASSLQGEWGTGELFF
D: -; J: TRBJ1-1; V: TRBV27; length: 14; size: -; DNA: TGTGCCAGCAGTCTCCGCAGGGGGAACACTGAAGCTTTCTTT; CDR3: CASSLRRGNTEAFF
D: TRBD1; J: TRBJ1-6; V: TRBV7-2; length: 15; size: few; DNA: TGTGCCAGCAGCGGAATGACAGGGTGGAATTCACCCCTCCACTTT; CDR3: CASSGMTGWNSPLHF
D: TRBD2; J: TRBJ2-1; V: TRBV7-9; length: 19; size: few; DNA: TGTGCCAGCAGCATGAGACTAGCGGGGGGGTCGCCAGGGGGCAATGAGCAGTTCTTC; CDR3: CASSMRLAGGSPGGNEQFF
D: -; J: TRBJ1-2; V: TRBV7-9; length: 14; size: once; DNA: TGTGCCAGCAGCTTAGTTGCAGGGGACTATGGCTACACCTTC; CDR3: CASSLVAGDYGYTF
D: -; J: TRBJ1-4; V: TRBV5-6; length: 16; size: -; DNA: TGTGCCAGCAGCCTTTCCGCCCCGGGATCTAATGAAAAACTGTTTTTT; CDR3: CASSLSAPGSNEKLFF
D: -; J: TRBJ2-7; V: TRBV19; length: 12; size: -; DNA: TGTGCCAGTAGTACGGGGAGCTACGAGCAGTACTTC; CDR3: CASSTGSYEQYF
D: TRBD1; J: TRBJ1-5; V: TRBV19; length: 17; size: -; DNA: TGTGCCAGTAGTCCGCGGACAGGGGTGATTTCGAATCAGCCCCAGCATTTT; CDR3: CASSPRTGVISNQPQHF
D: -; J: TRBJ1-6; V: TRBV11-2; length: 16; size: -; DNA: TGTGCCAGCAGCTTAGCGTTTGGGGCGGATAATTCACCCCTCCACTTT; CDR3: CASSLAFGADNSPLHF
D: TRBD2; J: TRBJ2-1; V: TRBV10-2; length: 15; size: -; DNA: TGCGCCAGCAGTGACACCTCTGGACTAGCCAATGAGCAGTTCTTC; CDR3: CASSDTSGLANEQFF
D: -; J: TRBJ2-2; V: TRBV9; length: 16; size: -; DNA: TGTGCCAGCAGCGCCTTTGACAGTCCTAGTACCGGGGAGCTGTTTTTT; CDR3: CASSAFDSPSTGELFF
D: -; J: TRBJ2-7; V: TRBV13; length: 11; size: -; DNA: TGTGCCAGCAGCTTAGCCGGCGAGCAGTACTTC; CDR3: CASSLAGEQYF
D: -; J: TRBJ1-4; V: TRBV5-6; length: 16; size: -; DNA: TGTGCCAGCAGCCCCCCCGCCTCGGCAACTAATGAAAAACTGTTTTTT; CDR3: CASSPPASATNEKLFF
D: TRBD1; J: TRBJ1-1; V: TRBV7-2; length: 14; size: -; DNA: TGTGCCAGCAGCTTAGGACAGGGATCCACTGAAGCTTTCTTT; CDR3: CASSLGQGSTEAFF
D: TRBD2; J: TRBJ2-2; V: TRBV7-9; length: 16; size: -; DNA: TGTGCCAGCAGCCCTACTAGCGGGGCGAACACCGGGGAGCTGTTTTTT; CDR3: CASSPTSGANTGELFF
D: -; J: TRBJ1-1; V: TRBV7-9; length: 12; size: few; DNA: TGTGCCAGCAGCCCCCCTGGGCCTGAAGCTTTCTTT; CDR3: CASSPPGPEAFF
D: -; J: TRBJ1-1; V: TRBV9; length: 14; size: -; DNA: TGTGCCAGCAGCGTGGGCAGGGAGAACACTGAAGCTTTCTTT; CDR3: CASSVGRENTEAFF
D: -; J: TRBJ2-2; V: TRBV4-2; length: 17; size: -; DNA: TGTGCCAGCAGCCAAGATCTACGGGGGGCCCCGGGGGGGGAGCTGTTTTTT; CDR3: CASSQDLRGAPGGELFF
D: -; J: TRBJ1-1; V: TRBV30; length: 10; size: -; DNA: TGTGCCTGGATATCAGTTGAAGCTTTCTTT; CDR3: CAWISVEAFF
D: -; J: TRBJ1-6; V: TRBV5-4; length: 13; size: -; DNA: TGTGCCAGCAGCTTGGGGGGCAATTCACCCCTCCACTTT; CDR3: CASSLGGNSPLHF
D: TRBD2; J: TRBJ2-3; V: TRBV4-3; length: 15; size: once; DNA: TGCGCCAGCAGCCCTCGAGCGGGGGGGCAAGATACGCAGTATTTT; CDR3: CASSPRAGGQDTQYF
D: TRBD1; J: TRBJ1-2; V: TRBV19; length: 15; size: -; DNA: TGTGCCAGTAGTATGGGGACAGGGGGCGTTAATGGCTACACCTTC; CDR3: CASSMGTGGVNGYTF
D: -; J: TRBJ2-1; V: TRBV7-9; length: 12; size: -; DNA: TGTGCCAGCAGTTCGGGACTCCTTTCGCAGTTCTTC; CDR3: CASSSGLLSQFF
D: -; J: TRBJ1-6; V: TRBV5-8; length: 16; size: -; DNA: TGTGCCAGCAGCTTGGCCGGGGGAGGCCATAATTCACCCCTCCACTTT; CDR3: CASSLAGGGHNSPLHF
D: TRBD2; J: TRBJ2-3; V: TRBV7-9; length: 18; size: -; DNA: TGTGCCAGCAGCCCTCCGGGACTAGCGGGGGCCAGCACAGATACGCAGTATTTT; CDR3: CASSPPGLAGASTDTQYF
D: -; J: TRBJ1-1; V: TRBV7-3; length: 13; size: -; DNA: TGTGCCAGCAGCCCCGCTAAGTACACTGAAGCTTTCTTT; CDR3: CASSPAKYTEAFF